This T cell receptor (beta chain) was identified in a study of cytomegalovirus exposure and HLA in healthy donors. Study in general: Across a few hundred genotyped donors, more than 75% landed in the Caucasian-associated ancestry cluster.

This CDR3 spans 20 amino acids. Germline V gene lookup returns CDR1 SGHNT and CDR2 YENEEA. The V end lost 0 bases, the J end lost 4 bases, and 22 bases lay between the germline ends. This PCR relied on a set of 60 Vbeta primers and 13 Jbeta primers. The assay was immunoSEQ multiplex PCR, and TCRdb's table has in-frame clones only and misses some. The specimen's table records about 130,000 clones. The sequenced sample consisted of PBMCs. This receptor was taken from a man younger than 35 in good health and CMV-seronegative. The rearrangement links TRBV11-3 to TRBJ1-6; possible D gene TRBD1, 5 bases. For the CDR3, the DNA is TGTGCCAGCAGCTTAGAGACGGAGCAGGGTCGGGGGTCATATAATTCACCCCTCCACTTT. This codes for CASSLETEQGRGSYNSPLHF. Variable domain in full (rest from reference TRBV11-3 and TRBJ1-6): EAGVVQSPRYKIIEKKQPVAFWCNPISGHNTLYWYLQNLGQGPELLIRYENEEAVDDSQLPKDRFSAERLKGVDSTLKIQPAELGDSAVYLCASSLETEQGRGSYNSPLHFGNGTRLTVT.